The sequence of this TCR beta chain was determined in a study of human T cells and chemical hapten exposure. As for the study in general: Patients were given diphenylcyclopropenone on the scalp weekly across the roughly 24-week study.

Study-wide points: Among TCRs, those above 1 in 1000 frequency were unaffected by DPC sensitization.

Time point specified: patch test 3, about 24 weeks after DPC sensitization. As for treatment: therapeutic diphenylcyclopropenone sensitization with weekly scalp DPC. This clonotype was observed at least ten times. Its antigen is currently unknown. MiXCR was run by TCRdb on the RACE reads, yielding one entry per CDR3 protein. This sample has roughly 90,000 distinct CDR3 sequences, with 9.5% to 13% found just once. This clonotype was sampled from a woman aged 25-40 years with alopecia areata. Some clones in this sample may be carry-over from other donors' samples. Specimen: whole blood, collected in connection with sensitization to the hapten diphenylcyclopropenone (DPC).

CDR3 in amino acids: CASSSTLPTQYF. The CDR3 DNA reads TGTGCCAGCAGTTCTACCCTTCCGACCCAGTACTTC. The chain carries TRBV12-3 or TRBV12-4 and TRBJ2-5, with D uncertain. The V gene lost 4 bases and the J gene lost 7 bases, with 10 bases spanning the gap. The CDR3 runs to 12 residues.